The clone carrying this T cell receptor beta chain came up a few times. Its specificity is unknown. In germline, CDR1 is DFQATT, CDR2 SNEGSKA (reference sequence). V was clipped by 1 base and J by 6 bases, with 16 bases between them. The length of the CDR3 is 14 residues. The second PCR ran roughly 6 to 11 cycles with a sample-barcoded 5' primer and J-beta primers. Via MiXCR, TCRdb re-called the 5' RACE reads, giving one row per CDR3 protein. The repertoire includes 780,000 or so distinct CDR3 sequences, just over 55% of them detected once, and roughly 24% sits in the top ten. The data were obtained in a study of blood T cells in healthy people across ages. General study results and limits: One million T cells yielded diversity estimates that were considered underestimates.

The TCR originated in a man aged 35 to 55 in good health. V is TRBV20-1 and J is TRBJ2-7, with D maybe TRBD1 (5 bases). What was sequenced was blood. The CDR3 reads CSARAKGVLGEQYF. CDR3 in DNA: TGCAGTGCTAGAGCTAAAGGGGTCTTAGGCGAGCAGTACTTC.